A selection of T cell receptor beta chains follows, all from one sample in a study of T cell repertoires in cytomegalovirus infection. TCRdb passed the reads through MiXCR, listing each CDR3 protein once. This table holds 400,000 to 550,000 distinct CDR3 sequences, about 11% found once. Sample: PBMCs. The receptors derive from a human donor in good health (CMV status not recorded). Some clones in this sample may be carry-over from other donors' samples. Each CDR3 is given with its conserved first and last residue. A D gene is named only where the DNA matches it firmly. Clone size is stated in some rows and not others, as once, few, many or a class when expanded.

length,D,size,V,J,DNA,CDR3
13,NA,many,TRBV11-2,TRBJ2-2,TGTGCCAGCGGGGCATGGAACACCGGGGAGCTGTTTTTT,CASGAWNTGELFF
13,TRBD1,NA,TRBV29-1,TRBJ1-1,TGCAGCGTTGTGGACAGGGCGAACACTGAAGCTTTCTTT,CSVVDRANTEAFF
15,NA,NA,TRBV20-1,TRBJ2-3,TGCAGTGCTAGAGATCCGGTGAGAACGACAGATACGCAGTATTTT,CSARDPVRTTDTQYF
11,NA,once,TRBV14,TRBJ2-7,TGTGCCAGCAGCCAAGCGCGCGAGCAGTACTTC,CASSQAREQYF
16,TRBD2,few,TRBV5-4,TRBJ2-7,TGTGCCAGCAGCCCCTCCCTGGAGCGGGGGGGCCGCGAGCAGTACTTC,CASSPSLERGGREQYF
12,NA,many,TRBV7-2,TRBJ2-5,TGTGCCAGCAGCCCGATGCCCGGGACCCAGTACTTC,CASSPMPGTQYF
13,TRBD1,NA,TRBV7-6,TRBJ2-7,TGTGCCAGCAGCGGACAGGGACAGGGGGAGCAGTACTTC,CASSGQGQGEQYF
14,NA,NA,TRBV2,TRBJ2-2,TGTGCCAGCAATCGGGTGGTGAACACCGGGGAGCTGTTTTTT,CASNRVVNTGELFF
15,NA,many,TRBV25-1,TRBJ2-3,TGTGCCAGCAGTGAATACGGCGGAATCACAGATACGCAGTATTTT,CASSEYGGITDTQYF
13,NA,many,TRBV5-4,TRBJ1-2,TGTGCCAGCAGCGGGGCAAGGGCAGGTGGCTACACCTTC,CASSGARAGGYTF
13,NA,NA,TRBV3-1,TRBJ2-3,TGTGCCAGCAGCCCCCGGAGGGCAGATACGCAGTATTTT,CASSPRRADTQYF
11,NA,many,TRBV12-3/TRBV12-4,TRBJ1-2,TGTGCCAGCAGCACAACAGGAGGCTACACCTTC,CASSTTGGYTF